A selection of T cell receptor beta chains follows, all from one sample in a study of CD8+CD57+ T cells in acquired aplastic anemia. TCRdb fed the reads into MiXCR, producing one record per CDR3 protein. Here the sample spans under 500,000 distinct CDR3 sequences, under 40% being singletons. The specimen sequenced was sorted CD4+, CD8+, or CD8+CD57+ T cells (not recorded which) from PBMCs. These receptors all stem from a human donor with aplastic anemia. CDR3s include the opening cysteine and the closing phenylalanine or tryptophan. The order of the fields is V gene, clone size, J gene, CDR3 protein. A clone size is listed for some rows: how often the clone was seen (once, few, many), or a class if it is expanded.

v_gene: TRBV28
abundance: .
j_gene: TRBJ2-3
CDR3aa: CASIPGTNTQYF

v_gene: TRBV12-3/TRBV12-4
abundance: .
j_gene: TRBJ1-2
CDR3aa: CASRRRDSDYGYTF

v_gene: TRBV7-9
abundance: many
j_gene: TRBJ1-2
CDR3aa: CASSPQDRANYGYTF

v_gene: TRBV20-1
abundance: few
j_gene: TRBJ2-1
CDR3aa: CSARDIGTSGSSEQFF

v_gene: TRBV2
abundance: .
j_gene: TRBJ2-1
CDR3aa: CASSGPLLAGVSNEQFF

v_gene: TRBV24-1
abundance: many
j_gene: TRBJ1-2
CDR3aa: CATSDIGRNYGYTF

v_gene: TRBV29-1
abundance: .
j_gene: TRBJ1-2
CDR3aa: CSVEGQNYGYTF

v_gene: TRBV30
abundance: .
j_gene: TRBJ2-1
CDR3aa: CASDLGSYNEQFF

v_gene: TRBV20-1
abundance: few
j_gene: TRBJ2-1
CDR3aa: CSARRSSEQFF

v_gene: TRBV24-1
abundance: many
j_gene: TRBJ2-2
CDR3aa: CATPGASRTGELFF

v_gene: TRBV10-2
abundance: many
j_gene: TRBJ2-7
CDR3aa: CATSTTEYEQYF

v_gene: TRBV20-1
abundance: few
j_gene: TRBJ2-5
CDR3aa: CSLYFTAQETQYF

v_gene: TRBV5-1
abundance: .
j_gene: TRBJ2-5
CDR3aa: CASSSLKGETQYF

v_gene: TRBV10-2
abundance: many
j_gene: TRBJ1-6
CDR3aa: CASSDPFGSPLHF

v_gene: TRBV9
abundance: many
j_gene: TRBJ2-6
CDR3aa: CASSAQGPGANVLTF

v_gene: TRBV9
abundance: many
j_gene: TRBJ2-6
CDR3aa: CASSPFPGANVLTF

v_gene: TRBV20-1
abundance: many
j_gene: TRBJ1-5
CDR3aa: CSASTTGGNQPQHF

v_gene: TRBV11-2
abundance: many
j_gene: TRBJ1-3
CDR3aa: CASSLGPVSSGNTIYF

v_gene: TRBV20-1
abundance: .
j_gene: TRBJ2-3
CDR3aa: CSARGDPQDTQYF

v_gene: TRBV2
abundance: many
j_gene: TRBJ1-5
CDR3aa: CASSRGGGNQPQHF

v_gene: TRBV29-1
abundance: many
j_gene: TRBJ1-1
CDR3aa: CSVSTGTTEAFF

v_gene: TRBV7-9
abundance: many
j_gene: TRBJ1-2
CDR3aa: CASSSTGKDYGYTF

v_gene: TRBV25-1
abundance: few
j_gene: TRBJ2-1
CDR3aa: CASSSTGTGEQFF

v_gene: TRBV11-2
abundance: many
j_gene: TRBJ1-5
CDR3aa: CASSFTGISNQPQHF

v_gene: TRBV19
abundance: .
j_gene: TRBJ2-1
CDR3aa: CASSIDDRGVYLPYNEQFF

v_gene: TRBV5-6
abundance: .
j_gene: TRBJ1-2
CDR3aa: CASRLRDNSFNYGYTF

v_gene: TRBV7-8
abundance: .
j_gene: TRBJ1-2
CDR3aa: CASSFTSESYGYTF

v_gene: TRBV2
abundance: few
j_gene: TRBJ1-3
CDR3aa: CASSVEFLTDSGNTIYF

v_gene: TRBV7-3
abundance: .
j_gene: TRBJ2-3
CDR3aa: CASSLEPGQETDTQYF

v_gene: TRBV12-3/TRBV12-4
abundance: .
j_gene: TRBJ2-5
CDR3aa: CASSPLVTGGLETQYF

v_gene: TRBV24-1
abundance: few
j_gene: TRBJ2-1
CDR3aa: CATSGGPPGQGSMSHEQFF

v_gene: TRBV7-8
abundance: many
j_gene: TRBJ1-1
CDR3aa: CASSLVSGNTEAFF

v_gene: TRBV12-3/TRBV12-4
abundance: .
j_gene: TRBJ1-2
CDR3aa: CASSLSRDRLMSYTF

v_gene: TRBV24-1
abundance: many
j_gene: TRBJ1-1
CDR3aa: CATSAQGFRNTEAFF

v_gene: TRBV11-2
abundance: once
j_gene: TRBJ1-3
CDR3aa: CASSLVGHFSGNTIYF

v_gene: TRBV20-1
abundance: many
j_gene: TRBJ1-4
CDR3aa: CSALDRELNEKLFF

v_gene: TRBV2
abundance: .
j_gene: TRBJ2-7
CDR3aa: CAKSRQGFFYEQYF

v_gene: TRBV9
abundance: .
j_gene: TRBJ1-2
CDR3aa: CACSLDTGFYGYTF

v_gene: TRBV5-5
abundance: .
j_gene: TRBJ1-2
CDR3aa: CASSQDPAWGYTF

v_gene: TRBV12-3/TRBV12-4
abundance: few
j_gene: TRBJ2-1
CDR3aa: CASSLLAGHNAYNEQFF

v_gene: TRBV11-1
abundance: many
j_gene: TRBJ2-7
CDR3aa: CASSLAVLGPDYEQYF

v_gene: TRBV25-1
abundance: .
j_gene: .
CDR3aa: CASSPGQRYEQYF

v_gene: TRBV24-1
abundance: .
j_gene: TRBJ2-7
CDR3aa: CATSGQDRAKDEQYF

v_gene: TRBV11-1
abundance: many
j_gene: TRBJ1-2
CDR3aa: CASSLVPTGSNYGYTF

v_gene: TRBV7-6
abundance: many
j_gene: TRBJ2-7
CDR3aa: CASSPLGSGRGEQYF

v_gene: TRBV12-3/TRBV12-4
abundance: .
j_gene: TRBJ2-5
CDR3aa: CASSIGSGGRGETQYF

v_gene: TRBV19
abundance: many
j_gene: TRBJ1-6
CDR3aa: CASSPRELYNSPLHF

v_gene: TRBV19
abundance: .
j_gene: TRBJ2-2
CDR3aa: CASSKRLAGDGNTGELFF

v_gene: TRBV15
abundance: .
j_gene: TRBJ2-3
CDR3aa: CATSRDRGQGPDTQYF

v_gene: TRBV24-1
abundance: many
j_gene: TRBJ2-7
CDR3aa: CATSDPPGQGSDEQYF

v_gene: TRBV15
abundance: many
j_gene: TRBJ2-7
CDR3aa: CATSRASDRSEQYF

v_gene: TRBV20-1
abundance: many
j_gene: TRBJ1-5
CDR3aa: CSARGQGVQPQHF

v_gene: TRBV7-9
abundance: .
j_gene: TRBJ2-3
CDR3aa: CASSLDQRSTDTQYF

v_gene: TRBV27
abundance: .
j_gene: TRBJ1-4
CDR3aa: CASGLTLTTNEKLFF

v_gene: TRBV29-1
abundance: many
j_gene: TRBJ1-4
CDR3aa: CSVLPGQGNEKLFF